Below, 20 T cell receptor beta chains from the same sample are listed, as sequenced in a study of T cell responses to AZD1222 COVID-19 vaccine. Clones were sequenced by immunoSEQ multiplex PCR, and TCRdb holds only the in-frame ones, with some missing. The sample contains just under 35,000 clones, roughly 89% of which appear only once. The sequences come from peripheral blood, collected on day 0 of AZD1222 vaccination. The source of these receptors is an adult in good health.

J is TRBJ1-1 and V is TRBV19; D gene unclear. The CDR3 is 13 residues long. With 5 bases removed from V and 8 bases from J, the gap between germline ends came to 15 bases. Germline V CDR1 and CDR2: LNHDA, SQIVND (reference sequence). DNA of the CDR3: TGTGCCAGTAGTTCCCGGTCAGCCACAGAAGCTTTCTTT. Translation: CASSSRSATEAFF.

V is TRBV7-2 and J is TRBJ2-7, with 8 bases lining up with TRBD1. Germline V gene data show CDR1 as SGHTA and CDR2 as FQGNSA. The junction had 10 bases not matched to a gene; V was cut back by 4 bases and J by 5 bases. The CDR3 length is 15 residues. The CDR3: CASSSGQGFVDEQYF. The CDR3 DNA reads TGTGCCAGCAGCTCAGGACAGGGTTTTGTCGACGAGCAGTACTTC.

The CDR3 DNA reads TGCGCCAGCAGCATGGGACTAGCGGGAACAGATACGCAGTATTTT. Its protein is CASSMGLAGTDTQYF. The chain is built from TRBV5-1 and TRBJ2-3; 13 bases match TRBD2. The CDR3 length is 15 residues. From germline, CDR1 is SGHRS and CDR2 YFSETQ. Trimming removed 4 bases from V and 3 bases from J; junction bases left unmatched: 2.

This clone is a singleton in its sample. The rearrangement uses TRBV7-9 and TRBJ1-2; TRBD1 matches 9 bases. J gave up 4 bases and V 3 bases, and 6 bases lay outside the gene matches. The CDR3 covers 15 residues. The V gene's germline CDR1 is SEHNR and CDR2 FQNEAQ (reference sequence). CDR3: CASSLNQQGAYGYTF. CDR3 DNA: TGTGCCAGCAGCTTGAATCAACAGGGGGCCTATGGCTACACCTTC.

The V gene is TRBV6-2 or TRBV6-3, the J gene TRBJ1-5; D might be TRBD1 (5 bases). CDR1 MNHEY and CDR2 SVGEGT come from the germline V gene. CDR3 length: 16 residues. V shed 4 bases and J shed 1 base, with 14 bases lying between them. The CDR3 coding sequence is TGTGCCAGCAGTTCTCACCGGACAATGAGCAATCAGCCCCAGCATTTT. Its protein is CASSSHRTMSNQPQHF.

The CDR3 region has the DNA TGTGCCAGCAGCCCCGTCGATAGCAATCAGCCCCAGCATTTT. Protein: CASSPVDSNQPQHF. The rearrangement joins TRBV3-1 (or the pseudogene TRBV3-2) to TRBJ1-5; D is ambiguous. The V gene's germline CDR1 is LGHDT and CDR2 YNNKEL (reference sequence). Trimming removed 4 bases at V and 0 bases at J, with 7 bases between. The CDR3 consists of 14 residues.

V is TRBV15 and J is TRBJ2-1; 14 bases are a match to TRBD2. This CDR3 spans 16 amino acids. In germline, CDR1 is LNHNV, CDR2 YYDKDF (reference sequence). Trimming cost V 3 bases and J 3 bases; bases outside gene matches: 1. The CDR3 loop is CATSRGLAGVYNEQFF. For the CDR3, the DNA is TGTGCCACCAGCAGGGGACTAGCGGGAGTCTACAATGAGCAGTTCTTC.

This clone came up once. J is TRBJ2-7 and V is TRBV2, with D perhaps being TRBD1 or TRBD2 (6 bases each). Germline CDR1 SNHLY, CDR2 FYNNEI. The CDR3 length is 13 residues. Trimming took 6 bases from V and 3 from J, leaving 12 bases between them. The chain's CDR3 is CASSRGLHYEQYF. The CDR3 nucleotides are TGTGCCAGCAGCCGGGGGCTTCACTACGAGCAGTACTTC.

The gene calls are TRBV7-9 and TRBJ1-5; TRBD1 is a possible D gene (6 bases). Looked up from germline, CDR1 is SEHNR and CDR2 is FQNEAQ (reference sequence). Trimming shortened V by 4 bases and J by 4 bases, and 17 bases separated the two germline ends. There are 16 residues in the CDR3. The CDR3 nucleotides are TGTGCCAGCAGCTCCGTAGCGGGGGGGCATAATCAGCCCCAGCATTTT. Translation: CASSSVAGGHNQPQHF.

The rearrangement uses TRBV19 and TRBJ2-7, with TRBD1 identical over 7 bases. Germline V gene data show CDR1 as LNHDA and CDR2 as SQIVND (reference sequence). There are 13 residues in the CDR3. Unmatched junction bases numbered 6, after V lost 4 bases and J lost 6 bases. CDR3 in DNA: TGTGCCAGTAGTACCCGACAGGGAAGCGAGCAGTACTTC. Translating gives CASSTRQGSEQYF.

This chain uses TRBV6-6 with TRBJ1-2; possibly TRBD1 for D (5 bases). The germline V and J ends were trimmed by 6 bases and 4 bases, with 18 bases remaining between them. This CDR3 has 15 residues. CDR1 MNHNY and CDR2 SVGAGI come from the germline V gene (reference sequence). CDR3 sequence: CASSPRAGRTYGYTF. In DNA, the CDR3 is TGTGCCAGCAGCCCCAGGGCAGGACGAACCTATGGCTACACCTTC.

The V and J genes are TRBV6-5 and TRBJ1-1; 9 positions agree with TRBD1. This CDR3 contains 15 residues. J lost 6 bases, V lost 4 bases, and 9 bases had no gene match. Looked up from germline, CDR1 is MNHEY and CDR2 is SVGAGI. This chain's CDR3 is CASSLGTGKGAEAFF. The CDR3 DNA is TGTGCCAGCAGTTTAGGGACAGGGAAAGGGGCTGAAGCTTTCTTT.

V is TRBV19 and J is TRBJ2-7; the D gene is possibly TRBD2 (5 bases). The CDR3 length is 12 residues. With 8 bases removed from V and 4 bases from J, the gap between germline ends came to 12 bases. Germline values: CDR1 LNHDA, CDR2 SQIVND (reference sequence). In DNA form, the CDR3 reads TGTGCCAGTCTTAAAGGGAGATACGAGCAGTACTTC. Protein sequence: CASLKGRYEQYF.

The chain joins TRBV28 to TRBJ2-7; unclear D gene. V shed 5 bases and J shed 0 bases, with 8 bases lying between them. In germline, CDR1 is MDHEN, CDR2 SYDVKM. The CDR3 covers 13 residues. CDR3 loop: CASSPKSSYEQYF. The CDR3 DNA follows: TGTGCCAGCAGTCCCAAGAGCTCCTACGAGCAGTACTTC.

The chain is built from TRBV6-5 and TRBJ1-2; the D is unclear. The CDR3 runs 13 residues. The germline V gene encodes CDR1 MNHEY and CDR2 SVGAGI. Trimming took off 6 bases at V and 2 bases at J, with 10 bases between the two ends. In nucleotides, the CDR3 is TGTGCCAGCAGATTAACAGTCAACTATGGCTACACCTTC. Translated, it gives CASRLTVNYGYTF.

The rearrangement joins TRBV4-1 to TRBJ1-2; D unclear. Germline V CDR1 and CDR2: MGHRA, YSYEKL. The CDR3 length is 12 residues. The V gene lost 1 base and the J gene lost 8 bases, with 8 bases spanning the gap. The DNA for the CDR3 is TGCGCCAGCAGCCAAGGAGCGGAGGGCTACACCTTC. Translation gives CASSQGAEGYTF.

The CDR3 protein is CASINRGGNTEAFF. CDR3 coding DNA: TGTGCCAGCATAAACAGGGGGGGGAACACTGAAGCTTTCTTT. J is TRBJ1-1 and V is TRBV28; 8 nucleotides line up with TRBD1. Unmatched junction bases numbered 5, after V lost 7 bases and J lost 1 base. Per the germline V gene, CDR1 is MDHEN and CDR2 is SYDVKM. CDR3 length: 14 residues.

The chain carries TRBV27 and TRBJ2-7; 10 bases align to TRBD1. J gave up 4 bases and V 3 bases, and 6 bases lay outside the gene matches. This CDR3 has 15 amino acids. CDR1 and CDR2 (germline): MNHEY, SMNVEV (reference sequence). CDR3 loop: CASSFVGQGHYEQYF. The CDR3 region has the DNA TGTGCCAGCAGTTTCGTGGGACAGGGGCATTACGAGCAGTACTTC.

The CDR3 sequence: CATSNNRYEQYF. The CDR3 DNA sequence: TGTGCCACCAGCAATAACCGGTACGAGCAGTACTTC. The chain joins TRBV15 to TRBJ2-7; D not resolved. Germline CDR1 LNHNV, CDR2 YYDKDF (reference sequence). CDR3 size: 12 residues. V dropped 4 bases and J dropped 4 bases, with 8 bases sitting between them. Using reference TRBV15 and TRBJ2-7 for the parts outside the CDR3, the full variable domain is DAMVIQNPRYQVTQFGKPVTLSCSQTLNHNVMYWYQQKSSQAPKLLFHYYDKDFNNEADTPDNFQSRRPNTSFCFLDIRSPGLGDTAMYLCATSNNRYEQYFGPGTRLTVT.

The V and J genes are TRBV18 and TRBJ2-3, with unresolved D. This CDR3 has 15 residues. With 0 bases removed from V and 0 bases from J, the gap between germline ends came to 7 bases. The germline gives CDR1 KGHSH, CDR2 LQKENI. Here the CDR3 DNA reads TGTGCCAGCTCACCACCGAGTAGGAGCACAGATACGCAGTATTTT. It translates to CASSPPSRSTDTQYF.